Listed here is a single T cell receptor (beta chain). The data were taken from a study of blood T cell repertoires in COVID-19. About the research overall: COVID-19 samples from acute and convalescent phases originated in the United States, Italy and Spain. PBMCs, B-cell-depleted T cells, or T cells provided the cDNA or gDNA that made up the material.

Participants came from about two dozen US areas, aged about 18 to 100 years. Sequencing was performed with immunoSEQ multiplex PCR; in TCRdb, only in-frame clones are kept and a portion is missing. The repertoire consists of about 160,000 clones, with around four fifths occurring once and the leading ten covering about 4%. Germline-derived CDR1 and CDR2 are LGHNA and YNFKEQ. This CDR3 contains 15 residues. V was pared by 4 bases and J by 7 bases, with 17 bases between. This TCR derives from a woman aged 45-59 years in a cohort exposed to, infected with or recovered from COVID-19 (not recorded which). The chain recombines TRBV4-2 with TRBJ1-5; a possible D gene is TRBD1 (5 bases). Sequenced material: PBMCs or T cells enriched from blood (not recorded which). The CDR3 is CASSLRAGDGQPQHF. CDR3 DNA: TGTGCCAGCAGCCTTAGGGCGGGGGACGGACAGCCCCAGCATTTT.